The 27 T cell receptor beta chains below were found in one sample sequenced in a study of long-term antiretroviral therapy in people with HIV. Sequencing relied on immunoSEQ assay v3.0, run at survey level. Libraries were prepared by immunoSEQ multiplex PCR; TCRdb keeps only in-frame clonotypes and omits some of them. This sample yields 6,500 to 9,000 clones, of which around 80% are seen a single time; 20% to 25% belongs to the top ten. The specimen comprised unsorted PBMCs, sampled 1.1 years after starting antiretroviral therapy. Source of these receptors: a man aged 35 to 55 with HIV.

The rearrangement joins TRBV5-6 to TRBJ1-2, with D perhaps TRBD1 (5 bases). CDR3 size: 12 residues. Trimming pared 4 bases from V and 6 bases from J, leaving 10 bases between. Germline CDR1 SGHDT, CDR2 YYEEEE. The CDR3 coding sequence is TGTGCCAGCAGCACCCAGGGAGATGGCTACACCTTC. Translating it yields CASSTQGDGYTF.

The chain carries TRBV5-4 and TRBJ1-1; D is possibly TRBD1 (5 bases). Germline V gene sequence: CDR1 SGHNT, CDR2 YYREEE (reference sequence). The CDR3 contains 14 residues. V lost 2 bases and J lost 1, with 9 bases in between. The CDR3 DNA follows: TGTGCCAGCAGCTTTCGGGGGGGGAACACTGAAGCTTTCTTT. Translating it yields CASSFRGGNTEAFF.

This clone was detected only once. The chain joins TRBV10-3 to TRBJ2-1; D may be TRBD2 (6 bases). From germline, CDR1 is ENHRY and CDR2 SYGVKD. The length of the CDR3 is 17 residues. The ends were cut back, 5 bases at V and 9 bases at J, with 26 bases in the middle. The DNA of the CDR3 is TGTGCCATCAGTTCTGCCCTGGGTGGGGGGTCCGAGGGTGAGCAGTTCTTC. Protein: CAISSALGGGSEGEQFF.

This chain connects TRBV5-1 to TRBJ1-1; 8 bases map to TRBD1. CDR3 length: 13 amino acids. The V and J ends lost 4 bases and 4 bases, in that order; junction bases with no gene match: 3. Germline loops: CDR1 SGHRS, CDR2 YFSETQ. CDR3 sequence: CASSMGTGTEAFF. The CDR3 DNA is TGCGCCAGCAGCATGGGGACAGGCACTGAAGCTTTCTTT.

This sequence joins TRBV27 and TRBJ2-7; TRBD2 might be the D (5 bases). This CDR3 is 14 amino acids long. V lost 1 base and J 0 bases, leaving 7 bases between the germline ends. Germline V CDR1 and CDR2: MNHEY, SMNVEV (reference sequence). In nucleotides, the CDR3 is TGTGCCAGCAGTTTATATCGGGACTCCTACGAGCAGTACTTC. Amino acids: CASSLYRDSYEQYF.

The chain has TRBV5-1 and TRBJ2-7; D not resolved. The CDR3 is 13 amino acids. In germline, CDR1 is SGHRS, CDR2 YFSETQ. Trimming left V 0 bases short and J 0 bases short, with 4 bases between. CDR3 coding DNA: TGCGCCAGCAGCTTGGGGAGCTCCTACGAGCAGTACTTC. This translates into CASSLGSSYEQYF.

This chain links TRBV6-6 with TRBJ1-1; a possible D gene is TRBD1 (5 bases). Trimming shortened V by 0 bases and J by 7 bases, and 9 bases separated the two germline ends. The germline CDR1 and CDR2 sequences are MNHNY and SVGAGI (reference sequence). The CDR3 runs to 13 residues. Here the CDR3 DNA reads TGTGCCAGCAGTTACTCGGGGCTAGATGAAGCTTTCTTT. Encoded protein: CASSYSGLDEAFF.

The chain uses TRBV5-1 and TRBJ2-1; 8 bases agree with TRBD2. CDR3 length equals 17 residues. Germline CDR1 is SGHRS and CDR2 is YFSETQ. J was trimmed by 5 bases and V by 2 bases; bases with no gene match: 12. The CDR3 is CASSFLGGSGVNNEQFF. The CDR3 coding sequence is TGCGCCAGCAGCTTCCTGGGGGGTAGCGGGGTCAACAATGAGCAGTTCTTC.

The chain combines TRBV28 with TRBJ1-1, with 8 nucleotides matching TRBD1. The junction had 13 bases not matched to a gene; V was cut back by 4 bases and J by 3 bases. Germline CDR1 MDHEN, CDR2 SYDVKM. The CDR3 runs 17 residues. As DNA, the CDR3 is TGTGCCAGCAGTTGGGACAGGCCACTCAGGAAGGACACTGAAGCTTTCTTT. This encodes CASSWDRPLRKDTEAFF.

This chain connects TRBV7-3 to TRBJ2-2, with 8 bases lining up with TRBD1. Trimming took 4 bases from V and 0 from J; bases not matched to a gene: 4. The CDR3 sequence is 16 residues long. From germline, CDR1 is SGHTA and CDR2 FQGTGA. CDR3 nucleotide sequence: TGTGCCAGCAGCTCACAGGGGGTTTCGAACACCGGGGAGCTGTTTTTT. Protein product: CASSSQGVSNTGELFF.

The CDR3 DNA reads TGCAGCGTTGAACAGCGGGGGATCTCCGAGAACACCGGGGAGCTGTTTTTT. Translation: CSVEQRGISENTGELFF. This sequence joins TRBV29-1 and TRBJ2-2, with TRBD2 identical over 8 bases. This CDR3 has 17 residues. CDR1 is SQVTM, CDR2 ANQGSEA, per germline. V dropped 2 bases and J dropped 1; count of bases not matched to a gene: 9.

This chain uses TRBV11-2 with TRBJ2-1, with D perhaps TRBD2 (5 bases). This CDR3 has 13 residues. Germline CDR1 and CDR2: SGHAT and FQNNGV. Trimming left V 1 base short and J 7 bases short, with 8 bases between. This CDR3 is CASSLGGLNEQFF. CDR3 in DNA: TGTGCCAGCAGCTTAGGAGGGTTAAATGAGCAGTTCTTC. The variable domain in full, completed from reference TRBV11-2 and TRBJ2-1, reads EAGVAQSPRYKIIEKRQSVAFWCNPISGHATLYWYQQILGQGPKLLIQFQNNGVVDDSQLPKDRFSAERLKGVDSTLKIQPAKLEDSAVYLCASSLGGLNEQFFGPGTRLTVL.

This clone was observed a handful of times. The chain carries TRBV7-3 and TRBJ2-1; D is uncertain. This CDR3 contains 13 residues. The germline CDR1 and CDR2 sequences are SGHTA and FQGTGA. V lost 1 base to trimming and J lost 5 bases, with 6 bases between them. The CDR3 loop reads CASSLRHDNEQFF. As DNA, the CDR3 is TGTGCCAGCAGCTTAAGACACGACAATGAGCAGTTCTTC.

This clone ranks as medium-sized. CDR3 nucleotides: TGTGCCAGCAGCTCGGCGAACACTGAAGCTTTCTTT. Its protein product is CASSSANTEAFF. The chain carries TRBV7-3 and TRBJ1-1; no firm D call. Germline V gene sequence: CDR1 SGHTA, CDR2 FQGTGA. V lost 4 bases, J lost 1 base, and 4 bases lay in between. The CDR3 sequence is 12 residues long.

Written as DNA, the CDR3 is TGCGCCAGCAGTGAGTGCCGCATTGAAACCGGAAACACCATATATTTT. Amino acid sequence: CASSECRIETGNTIYF. The chain links TRBV10-1 to TRBJ1-3; no clear D gene. The V and J ends lost 1 base and 4 bases respectively, with 14 bases between them. CDR3 length: 16 amino acids. Germline CDR1 and CDR2: WNHNN and SYGVQD (reference sequence).

This clone was seen a handful of times. This chain uses TRBV10-3 with TRBJ2-2, with D tentatively TRBD2 (5 bases). Germline CDR1 is ENHRY and CDR2 is SYGVKD. This CDR3 is 13 amino acids long. The V end was cut by 3 bases, the J end by 7 bases, with 9 bases between. The CDR3 bases are TGTGCCATCAGTGATAGCGTAGGCGGGGAGCTGTTTTTT. Translating it yields CAISDSVGGELFF.

The chain combines TRBV6-5 with TRBJ1-2; D remains ambiguous. Germline values: CDR1 MNHEY, CDR2 SVGAGI. V lost 4 bases, J lost 4 bases, and 19 bases lay in between. CDR3 length: 16 amino acids. The CDR3 loop is CASSSIYPSALYGYTF. DNA for the CDR3: TGTGCCAGCAGTTCAATCTACCCTTCGGCCCTCTATGGCTACACCTTC.

The gene calls are TRBV9 and TRBJ1-1; D might be TRBD1 (5 bases). The germline CDR1 and CDR2 sequences are SGDLS and YYNGEE. The CDR3 runs to 14 residues. The germline V and J ends were trimmed by 2 bases and 1 base, with 9 bases remaining between them. This CDR3 is CASSVGPPNTEAFF. The CDR3 coding sequence is TGTGCCAGCAGCGTGGGACCGCCGAACACTGAAGCTTTCTTT.

The J gene is TRBJ1-2, the V gene TRBV4-1; the match to TRBD1 covers 7 bases. Germline V CDR1 and CDR2: MGHRA, YSYEKL. J gave up 0 bases and V 1 base, and 5 bases lay outside the gene matches. CDR3 size: 16 residues. The CDR3 spells CASSQGVGTANYGYTF. CDR3 DNA: TGCGCCAGCAGCCAAGGCGTAGGGACAGCTAACTATGGCTACACCTTC.

The V gene is TRBV6-1, the J gene TRBJ2-7, with TRBD2 identical over 7 bases. V was pared by 4 bases and J by 2 bases, with 2 bases of the junction left unmatched. Germline V gene data show CDR1 as MNHNS and CDR2 as SASEGT. This CDR3 is built from 13 residues. The CDR3 here is CASSVTSTYEQYF. In nucleotides, the CDR3 is TGTGCCAGCAGTGTGACTAGCACCTACGAGCAGTACTTC.

As concerns this clone: Other DNA sequences within the sample encode an identical CDR3. The rearrangement links TRBV27 to TRBJ2-7; D is possibly TRBD1 or TRBD2 (6 bases each). CDR3 size: 14 residues. Per the germline V gene, CDR1 is MNHEY and CDR2 is SMNVEV (reference sequence). The V and J ends lost 0 bases and 2 bases respectively, with 8 bases between them. The chain's CDR3 is CASSLSGGPYEQYF. The CDR3 coding sequence is TGTGCCAGCAGTTTATCGGGGGGCCCCTACGAGCAGTACTTC.

The chain employs TRBV13 and TRBJ2-3; no reliable D call. Per the germline V gene, CDR1 is PRHDT and CDR2 is FYEKMQ (reference sequence). The CDR3 spans 14 residues. Trimming removed 5 bases at V and 1 base at J, with 10 bases between. The CDR3 protein is CASSPSSGTDTQYF. CDR3 DNA: TGTGCCAGCAGCCCCTCTTCGGGCACAGATACGCAGTATTTT.

The chain carries TRBV18 and TRBJ2-7; tentatively, D is TRBD1 (6 bases). The V gene lost 3 bases and the J gene lost 2 bases, with 14 bases spanning the gap. The CDR3 is made up of 15 amino acids. Germline loops: CDR1 KGHSH, CDR2 LQKENI. The CDR3 loop is CASSPIQGPPYEQYF. In nucleotides, the CDR3 is TGTGCCAGCTCACCGATACAGGGTCCGCCCTACGAGCAGTACTTC.

V gene TRBV18 combines with J gene TRBJ1-3, with 7 bases aligning to TRBD1. Germline V gene sequence: CDR1 KGHSH, CDR2 LQKENI. The junction had 6 bases not matched to a gene; V was cut back by 3 bases and J by 4 bases. CDR3 length: 15 amino acids. The CDR3: CASSPRQGAGNTIYF. CDR3 coding DNA: TGTGCCAGCTCACCGAGACAGGGAGCAGGAAACACCATATATTTT.

J is TRBJ1-5 and V is TRBV27, with 7 bases aligning to TRBD1. V lost 4 bases, J lost 6 bases, and 6 bases stayed unmatched. Germline V gene sequence: CDR1 MNHEY, CDR2 SMNVEV (reference sequence). CDR3 length: 14 amino acids. CDR3 DNA: TGTGCCAGCAGTTCCGGGACAGAGGTTCAGCCCCAGCATTTT. Its translation: CASSSGTEVQPQHF.

The J gene is TRBJ1-1, the V gene TRBV16, with D hard to call. This CDR3 is built from 13 residues. The V gene's germline CDR1 is KGHSY and CDR2 FQNENV. With 5 bases removed from V and 1 base from J, the gap between germline ends came to 8 bases. CDR3 bases: TGTGCCAGCAGCGATGGAGGGAACACTGAAGCTTTCTTT. Translated: CASSDGGNTEAFF.

The chain recombines TRBV11-3 with TRBJ2-7, with D unclear. Germline V gene sequence: CDR1 SGHNT, CDR2 YENEEA. V was pared by 1 base and J by 1 base, with 8 bases between. The CDR3 spans 14 residues. This CDR3 is CASSLAGLSYEQYF. Here the CDR3 DNA reads TGTGCCAGCAGCTTAGCTGGGTTGTCCTACGAGCAGTACTTC.